This T cell receptor beta chain comes out of a study of cytomegalovirus exposure and HLA in healthy donors. At the level of the study: An early data release held tens of millions of unique TCRs from HLA-typed donors. Broader study findings: Later analysis showed TCR association rates varying by HLA locus, highest for DRB1 and lowest for HLA-C.

V dropped 4 bases and J dropped 5 bases, with 5 bases sitting between them. CDR1 is SQVTM and CDR2 is ANQGSEA in the germline V gene. This CDR3 contains 10 residues. A multiplex PCR was run with 60 Vbeta primers and 13 Jbeta primers. Repertoires were generated with immunoSEQ multiplex PCR, while TCRdb's copy carries only in-frame clones and drops some. The data show roughly 97,000 clones, less than 85% seen once. Of note for this clone: Its cognate antigen is unknown.

The chain recombines TRBV29-1 with TRBJ2-5; D is unclear. This clonotype was sampled from a woman younger than 30 in good health and CMV-seropositive. The sample was PBMCs. This CDR3 is CSVGPETQYF. Here the CDR3 DNA reads TGCAGCGTTGGGCCTGAGACCCAGTACTTC.